The clone carrying this TCR beta chain was detected only a few times. A second PCR, run for about 7 to 11 cycles, used a sample-barcoded 5' primer plus a J-beta primer mix. TCRdb used MiXCR to reprocess the 5' RACE reads, holding one entry per CDR3 protein. The sample lists around 1,700,000 distinct CDR3 sequences, 28% occurring once. The CDR3 has 14 amino acids. Germline CDR1 SGHRS, CDR2 YFSETQ. V gave up 2 bases and J gave up 5 bases; unmatched junction bases: 5. The data derive from a study of blood T cells in healthy people across ages. Each sample had at least 7 million PBMCs isolated. The sequenced sample was blood. This receptor was obtained from a woman aged 25 to 39 in good health. The chain uses TRBV5-1 and TRBJ1-1, with 8 bases that match TRBD1. CDR3 in amino acids: CASSLRTGQTEAFF. CDR3 DNA sequence: TGCGCCAGCAGCTTAAGGACAGGGCAAACTGAAGCTTTCTTT.